Shown below are 25 T cell receptor beta chains from a single sample sequenced in a study of T-cell reconstitution after alpha-beta-depleted transplantation in children. Construction of the TCRbeta library involved unique molecular identifiers. TCRdb used MiXCR to reprocess the PCR reads, holding one entry per CDR3 protein. Of hundreds of thousands of distinct CDR3 sequences in the sample, 10% to 15% are singletons; the top ten hold around 4.1%. The source material was PBMCs, sampled from the stem cell graft. All receptors come from a human donor who donated a stem cell graft to a child with Fanconi anemia.

This clonotype was detected a few times. The chain recombines TRBV12-5 with TRBJ2-2; the D gene is possibly TRBD1 (5 bases). The germline V gene encodes CDR1 LGHNT and CDR2 FRNRAP. V was pared by 0 bases and J by 4 bases, with 9 bases between. This CDR3 contains 15 residues. CDR3 in amino acids: CASGLVAGFTGELFF. The CDR3 DNA sequence: TGTGCTAGTGGTTTGGTGGCAGGGTTCACCGGGGAGCTGTTTTTT.

This clonotype occurred a few times. The chain recombines TRBV5-1 with TRBJ1-1; D gene uncertain. The CDR3 loop spans 14 amino acids. Germline assignment: CDR1 SGHRS and CDR2 YFSETQ. V shed 4 bases and J shed 1 base, with 11 bases lying between them. The CDR3 DNA follows: TGCGCCAGCAGCCAATGGCCAGGGAACACTGAAGCTTTCTTT. This translates into CASSQWPGNTEAFF.

This clonotype was recorded at least ten times. V usage is TRBV5-1 and J usage is TRBJ2-1; TRBD1 matches at 8 bases. The CDR3 runs 16 residues. Germline CDR1 and CDR2: SGHRS and YFSETQ. J gave up 5 bases and V 0 bases, and 7 bases lay outside the gene matches. The CDR3 sequence: CASSLAGTGVHNEQFF. CDR3 sequence (DNA): TGCGCCAGCAGCTTGGCTGGGACAGGCGTACACAATGAGCAGTTCTTC.

This clonotype was detected many times. The rearrangement uses TRBV10-3 and TRBJ2-4; D remains ambiguous. The length of the CDR3 is 15 residues. V gave up 0 bases and J gave up 3 bases, with 9 bases separating them. Germline assignment: CDR1 ENHRY and CDR2 SYGVKD. The CDR3 spells CAISESRVNKNIQYF. The DNA for the CDR3 is TGTGCCATCAGTGAGTCGAGAGTGAACAAAAACATTCAGTACTTC.

In this sample, this clonotype turned up a few times. The chain couples TRBV20-1 to TRBJ1-1; D is unclear. The CDR3 contains 14 residues. Germline loops: CDR1 DFQATT, CDR2 SNEGSKA (reference sequence). V lost 0 bases to trimming and J lost 4 bases, with 12 bases between them. CDR3 sequence: CSARDTGKVTEAFF. The CDR3 DNA sequence: TGCAGTGCTAGAGATACGGGGAAGGTCACTGAAGCTTTCTTT.

About this clonotype: It may be a read error: a sequence one base away is much more abundant. Given the absence of the conserved phenylalanine or tryptophan at the CDR3 end, a read error is likely. CDR3 sequence: CASSYRDGRGEAFS. The CDR3 DNA reads as TGTGCCAGCAGTTACCGGGACGGCAGGGGTGAAGCTTTCTCT. The chain is built from TRBV12-3 or TRBV12-4 and TRBJ1-1; weak D call: TRBD1 (6 bases). The germline V and J ends were trimmed by 4 bases and 7 bases, with 16 bases remaining between them. There are 14 residues in the CDR3.

This clonotype was observed a few times. The chain links TRBV16 to TRBJ2-5, with 7 bases fitting TRBD1. V lost 8 bases and J lost 4; bases outside the gene matches: 7. The CDR3 is made up of 13 amino acids. Germline CDR1 and CDR2: KGHSY and FQNENV. CDR3 in DNA: TGTGCCAGCGGAACAGGGGCTGCAGAGACCCAGTACTTC. Amino acid sequence: CASGTGAAETQYF.

Only a few counts were recorded for this clonotype. This CDR3 reads CASSQEGRGPSEETQYF. For the CDR3, the DNA is TGTGCCAGCAGCCAAGAAGGAAGAGGGCCAAGCGAAGAGACCCAGTACTTC. The chain links TRBV14 to TRBJ2-5, with D perhaps TRBD2 (5 bases). CDR1 SGHDN and CDR2 FVKESK come from the germline V gene. The CDR3 extends over 17 amino acids. Trimming stripped 0 bases from V and 3 bases from J, with 17 bases between.

This chain joins TRBV11-1 and TRBJ2-3; 9 bases line up with TRBD1. V lost 2 bases to trimming and J lost 2 bases; unmatched junction nucleotides: 14. The CDR3 sequence is 19 residues long. Per the germline V gene, CDR1 is SGHAT and CDR2 is FQDESV (reference sequence). CDR3 nucleotide sequence: TGTGCCAGCAGCTTATCTTGGAACCGGGACAGGGCATACACAGATACGCAGTATTTT. Its translation is CASSLSWNRDRAYTDTQYF.

V is TRBV2 and J is TRBJ2-7, with D unresolved. V lost 2 bases and J lost 2, with 1 base in between. Germline V CDR1 and CDR2: SNHLY, FYNNEI. This CDR3 spans 11 amino acids. The CDR3 reads CASSETYEQYV. CDR3 DNA sequence: TGTGCCAGCAGTGAAACCTACGAGCAGTACGTC.

This clonotype has at least ten counts. This sequence joins TRBV9 and TRBJ2-3, with a tentative D call TRBD1 (6 bases). Between the trimmed V and J ends, which lost 2 bases and 0 bases, there was a span of 10 bases. Germline V gene sequence: CDR1 SGDLS, CDR2 YYNGEE. CDR3 length: 15 amino acids. CDR3 amino acids: CASSVWTASTDTQYF. The CDR3, as DNA: TGTGCCAGCAGCGTCTGGACAGCTAGCACAGATACGCAGTATTTT.

This clonotype was observed a handful of times. The gene calls are TRBV11-2 and TRBJ2-1; 8 nucleotides line up with TRBD1. Germline CDR1 and CDR2: SGHAT and FQNNGV. The J segment lost 4 bases and the V segment lost 3 bases, leaving 5 bases of the junction unmatched. The CDR3 is 15 amino acids. CDR3 in DNA: TGTGCCAGCAGCTTCGCTACAGGGGGTTACAATGAGCAGTTCTTC. Translated, it gives CASSFATGGYNEQFF.

The rearrangement uses TRBV13 and TRBJ2-3; TRBD2 matches 8 bases. Trimming removed 6 bases from V and 3 bases from J; junction bases left unmatched: 8. CDR1 is PRHDT, CDR2 FYEKMQ, per germline (reference sequence). CDR3 length: 15 residues. DNA of the CDR3: TGTGCCAGCAGATCGGGGGGGCGAAGTACAGATACGCAGTATTTT. Its protein is CASRSGGRSTDTQYF.

This clonotype has more than one count but fewer than ten. This sequence joins TRBV6-2 or TRBV6-3 and TRBJ2-2, with D possibly being TRBD1 (5 bases). Germline CDR1 reads MNHEY; CDR2 reads SVGEGT. The CDR3 sequence is 17 residues long. V was trimmed by 2 bases and J by 0 bases, leaving 13 bases between them. The CDR3 sequence is CASSYPLQAPNTGELFF. The CDR3 DNA sequence: TGTGCCAGCAGTTACCCCCTACAGGCGCCGAACACCGGGGAGCTGTTTTTT.

The J gene is TRBJ1-2, the V gene TRBV5-1, with D possibly being TRBD1 (6 bases). This CDR3 contains 14 residues. Trimming removed 3 bases from V and 4 bases from J, with 13 bases in between. Germline CDR1 is SGHRS and CDR2 is YFSETQ. The CDR3 sequence: CASSSITGPYGYTF. DNA of the CDR3: TGCGCCAGCAGCTCGATAACAGGGCCCTATGGCTACACCTTC.

This clonotype was counted many times. This CDR3 is CASSLLVGLAGVGDEQFF. Written as DNA, the CDR3 is TGTGCCAGCAGTTTACTGGTCGGTCTAGCGGGGGTCGGGGATGAGCAGTTCTTC. V and J are TRBV12-3 or TRBV12-4 and TRBJ2-1; 10 bases map to TRBD2. The CDR3 is made up of 18 amino acids. After removal of 2 bases from V and 8 bases from J, the junction contained 15 bases not matched to a gene.

The chain uses TRBV6-1 and TRBJ2-5; 7 bases are a match to TRBD1. The CDR3 consists of 13 residues. Trimming cost V 5 bases and J 3 bases; bases outside gene matches: 3. Germline lookup yields CDR1 MNHNS and CDR2 SASEGT. The CDR3 region has the DNA TGTGCCAGCAGTACCGGACAGGAAGAGACCCAGTACTTC. Translating gives CASSTGQEETQYF.

The V call is TRBV27, the J call TRBJ1-1, with unresolved D. V lost 3 bases and J lost 4, with 12 bases in between. Looked up from germline, CDR1 is MNHEY and CDR2 is SMNVEV (reference sequence). CDR3 length: 14 amino acids. CDR3 DNA: TGTGCCAGCAGTTTGTTTAGGGTTAGCACTGAAGCTTTCTTT. Its protein product is CASSLFRVSTEAFF.

This clonotype has ten or more counts. The chain joins TRBV27 to TRBJ1-1; tentative D call: TRBD1 (5 bases). Trimming cost V 10 bases and J 4 bases, with 16 bases left between them. In germline, CDR1 is MNHEY, CDR2 SMNVEV (reference sequence). The CDR3 contains 13 residues. The CDR3 DNA is TGTGCCACCCGTGACGGGGGGAGCACTGAAGCTTTCTTT. Amino acid sequence: CATRDGGSTEAFF.

This clonotype was seen more than once but under ten times. The rearrangement links TRBV5-5 to TRBJ1-2, with a possible D match to TRBD1 (5 bases). CDR3 length: 14 residues. CDR1 and CDR2 (germline): SGHKS, YYEKEE (reference sequence). Trimming removed 4 bases from V and 3 bases from J, with 13 bases in between. CDR3 sequence (DNA): TGTGCCAGCAGCGCTCAGGGTCTGGACTATGGCTACACCTTC. This translates into CASSAQGLDYGYTF.

This clonotype was seen many times. V usage is TRBV7-9 and J usage is TRBJ2-3; possible D gene TRBD1, 5 bases. Deletions cut 1 base from V and 1 base from J, with 6 bases between. Germline CDR1 SEHNR, CDR2 FQNEAQ (reference sequence). The CDR3 contains 14 residues. CDR3 DNA sequence: TGTGCCAGCAGCTTAGAAGGGGGCACAGATACGCAGTATTTT. Its translation: CASSLEGGTDTQYF.

This clonotype has just a few counts. V is TRBV12-3 or TRBV12-4 and J is TRBJ1-2; D gene uncertain. V gave up 1 base and J gave up 6 bases, with 9 bases separating them. This CDR3 is built from 13 residues. CDR3 sequence (DNA): TGTGCCAGCAGTTTAGTGAGAGAGGATGGCTACACCTTC. Translation gives CASSLVREDGYTF.

V is TRBV5-1 and J is TRBJ2-5; D tentatively reads TRBD1 or TRBD2 (5 bases each). The V gene's germline CDR1 is SGHRS and CDR2 YFSETQ. The V end lost 0 bases, the J end lost 5 bases, and 11 bases lay between the germline ends. This CDR3 is built from 14 residues. The CDR3 loop is CASSLDPGPETQYF. Written as DNA, the CDR3 is TGCGCCAGCAGCTTGGATCCGGGACCCGAGACCCAGTACTTC.

In its sample, this clonotype was seen many times. The chain is built from TRBV5-1 and TRBJ1-1; D unresolved. The CDR3 consists of 14 residues. V was pared by 1 base and J by 4 bases, with 11 bases between. Germline loops: CDR1 SGHRS, CDR2 YFSETQ. DNA of the CDR3: TGCGCCAGCAGCTTGAATGGAGACGGCACTGAAGCTTTCTTT. It specifies CASSLNGDGTEAFF.

This rearrangement joins TRBV5-4 to TRBJ2-7; D gene uncertain. The CDR3 consists of 14 residues. Trimming removed 4 bases from V and 2 bases from J, with 13 bases in between. Per germline, CDR1 SGHNT and CDR2 YYREEE (reference sequence). CDR3 amino acids: CASSTFGVAYEQYV. The CDR3 region has the DNA TGTGCCAGCAGCACCTTTGGGGTCGCCTACGAGCAGTACGTC.